This T cell receptor beta chain appears in the sequencing data of a study of T cells in Graves' hyperthyroidism and ophthalmopathy. Overall study findings and caveats: In the blood, most expanded thyroid clonotypes above 0.001 appeared as well.

This CDR3 contains 15 residues. J lost 3 bases, V lost 5 bases, and 8 bases had no gene match. RNA transcripts yielded amplified TCR beta CDR3 regions. First-round RT-PCR targeting the TCR CDR3 was performed with the HTBI primer set. One entry per CDR3 protein, called by TCRdb with MiXCR from the multiplex PCR reads. This sample has about 400,000 distinct CDR3 sequences, with 14% to 15% found just once. Many counts were recorded for this clonotype. What it binds is unknown. The sample was blood. This chain joins TRBV12-3 or TRBV12-4 and TRBJ1-1; 8 bases line up with TRBD1. The clonotype comes from a woman aged 25 to 45 with Graves' hyperthyroidism. CDR3 amino acids: CASSPIRGLYTEAFF. CDR3 sequence (DNA): TGTGCCAGCAGTCCCATCAGGGGGCTTTACACTGAAGCTTTCTTT.